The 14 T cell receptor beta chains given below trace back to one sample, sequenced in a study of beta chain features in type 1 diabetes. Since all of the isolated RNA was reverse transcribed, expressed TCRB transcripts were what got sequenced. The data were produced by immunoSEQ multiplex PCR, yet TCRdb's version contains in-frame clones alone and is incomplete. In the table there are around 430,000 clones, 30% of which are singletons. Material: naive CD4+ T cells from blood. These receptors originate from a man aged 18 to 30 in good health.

As DNA, the CDR3 is TGTGCCACCCGAACGTCTGGGGCCAACGTCCTGACTTTC. This codes for CATRTSGANVLTF. V and J are TRBV27 and TRBJ2-6; D uncertain. CDR3 length: 13 residues. Trimming removed 10 bases at V and 1 base at J, with 8 bases between. The germline gives CDR1 MNHEY, CDR2 SMNVEV (reference sequence).

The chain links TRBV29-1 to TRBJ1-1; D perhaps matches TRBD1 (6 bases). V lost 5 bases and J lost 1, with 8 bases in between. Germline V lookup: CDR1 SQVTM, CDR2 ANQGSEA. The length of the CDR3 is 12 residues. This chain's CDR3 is CSVRGANTEAFF. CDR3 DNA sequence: TGCAGCGTTCGGGGGGCGAACACTGAAGCTTTCTTT.

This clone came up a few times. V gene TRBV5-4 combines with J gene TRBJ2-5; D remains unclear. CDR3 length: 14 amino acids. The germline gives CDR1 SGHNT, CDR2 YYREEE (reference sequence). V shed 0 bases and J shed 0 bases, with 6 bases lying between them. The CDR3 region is CASSLGPYQETQYF. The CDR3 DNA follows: TGTGCCAGCAGCTTGGGGCCGTACCAAGAGACCCAGTACTTC.

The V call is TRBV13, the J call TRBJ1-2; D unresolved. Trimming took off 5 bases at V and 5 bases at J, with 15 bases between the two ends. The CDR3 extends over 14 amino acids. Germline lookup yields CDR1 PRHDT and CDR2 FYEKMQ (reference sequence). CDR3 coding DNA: TGTGCCAGCAGCCCCCCGCCAGGTGATTATGGCTACACCTTC. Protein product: CASSPPPGDYGYTF.

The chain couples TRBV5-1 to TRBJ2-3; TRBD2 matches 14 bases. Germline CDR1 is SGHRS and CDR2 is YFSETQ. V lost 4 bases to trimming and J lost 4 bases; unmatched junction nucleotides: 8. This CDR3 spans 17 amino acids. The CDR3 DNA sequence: TGCGCCAGCAGCCCGGGACTAGCGGGAGTCTTAGCAGATACGCAGTATTTT. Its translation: CASSPGLAGVLADTQYF.

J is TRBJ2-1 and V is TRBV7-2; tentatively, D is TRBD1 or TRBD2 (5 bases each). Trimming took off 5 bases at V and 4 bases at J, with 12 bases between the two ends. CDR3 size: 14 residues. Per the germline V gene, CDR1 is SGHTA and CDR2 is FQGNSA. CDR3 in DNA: TGTGCCAGCAGCCTGGGGACGGAATACAATGAGCAGTTCTTC. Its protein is CASSLGTEYNEQFF.

CDR3 sequence reads: CASTTGLGRGEQYF. CDR3 nucleotide sequence: TGTGCCAGCACAACGGGACTCGGGAGGGGTGAGCAGTACTTC. The chain recombines TRBV13 with TRBJ2-7, with 8 bases aligning to TRBD2. CDR1 and CDR2 from the germline V gene are PRHDT and FYEKMQ (reference sequence). This CDR3 spans 14 amino acids. V lost 7 bases, J lost 7 bases, and 12 bases stayed unmatched.

Here the CDR3 reads CSVRREWMSYNEQFF. For the CDR3, the DNA is TGCAGCGTCCGCAGGGAGTGGATGTCCTACAATGAGCAGTTCTTC. The chain recombines TRBV29-1 with TRBJ2-1, with D possibly called TRBD1 or TRBD2 (5 bases each). The germline V gene encodes CDR1 SQVTM and CDR2 ANQGSEA. V gave up 6 bases and J gave up 1 base, with 16 bases separating them. The CDR3 is made up of 15 amino acids.

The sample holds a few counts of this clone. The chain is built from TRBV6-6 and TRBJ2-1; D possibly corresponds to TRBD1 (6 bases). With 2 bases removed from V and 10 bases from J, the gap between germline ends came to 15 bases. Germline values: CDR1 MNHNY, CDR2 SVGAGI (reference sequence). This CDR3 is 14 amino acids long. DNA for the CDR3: TGTGCCAGCAGTTACACATACAGGGATCGGGAGCAGTTCTTC. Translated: CASSYTYRDREQFF.

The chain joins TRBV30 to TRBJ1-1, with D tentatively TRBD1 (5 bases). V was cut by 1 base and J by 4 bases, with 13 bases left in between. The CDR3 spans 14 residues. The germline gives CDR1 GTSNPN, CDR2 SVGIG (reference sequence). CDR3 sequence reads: CAWSEDRRGTEAFF. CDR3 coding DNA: TGTGCCTGGAGTGAGGACCGGAGGGGCACTGAAGCTTTCTTT.

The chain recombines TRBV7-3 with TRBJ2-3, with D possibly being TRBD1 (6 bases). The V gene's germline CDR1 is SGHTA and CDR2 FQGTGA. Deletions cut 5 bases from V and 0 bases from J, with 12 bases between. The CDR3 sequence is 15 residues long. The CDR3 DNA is TGTGCCAGCAGCCCAGGGGTCTTGAGCACAGATACGCAGTATTTT. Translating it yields CASSPGVLSTDTQYF.

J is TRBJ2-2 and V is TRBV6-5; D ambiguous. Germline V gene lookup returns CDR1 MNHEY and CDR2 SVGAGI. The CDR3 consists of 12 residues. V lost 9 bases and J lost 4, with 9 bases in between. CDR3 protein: CASRGPTGELFF. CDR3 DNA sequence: TGTGCCAGTAGAGGACCCACCGGGGAGCTGTTTTTT.

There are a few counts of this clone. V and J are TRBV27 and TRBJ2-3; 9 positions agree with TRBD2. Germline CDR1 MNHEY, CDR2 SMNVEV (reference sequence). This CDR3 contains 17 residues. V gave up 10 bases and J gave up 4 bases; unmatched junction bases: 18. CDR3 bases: TGTGCCACTAAAGGGAGGCTAGCGGGAAGATGGTCAGATACGCAGTATTTT. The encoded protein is CATKGRLAGRWSDTQYF.

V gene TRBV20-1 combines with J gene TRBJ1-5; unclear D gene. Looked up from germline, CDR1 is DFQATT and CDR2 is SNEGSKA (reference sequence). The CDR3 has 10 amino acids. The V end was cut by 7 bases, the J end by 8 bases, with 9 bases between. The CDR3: CSGAGEPQHF. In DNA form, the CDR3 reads TGCAGTGGTGCCGGAGAGCCCCAGCATTTT.